This T cell receptor beta chain is from a study of cytomegalovirus exposure and HLA in healthy donors. Across the whole study: From 150 million to 200 million T cells, an earlier analysis saw under 140 million unique TCR beta sequences.

With V trimmed by 3 bases and J by 5 bases, 11 bases remained unmatched. The CDR3 consists of 16 residues. Looked up from germline, CDR1 is LNHNV and CDR2 is YYDKDF (reference sequence). With 60 Vbeta and 13 Jbeta primers, the PCR was carried out. The repertoire was sequenced with immunoSEQ multiplex PCR; TCRdb's copy has only in-frame clones and lacks some. In the table there are about 120,000 clones, 81% of which are singletons. V gene TRBV15 combines with J gene TRBJ2-3, with TRBD2 identical over 7 bases. The sequence was collected from a woman aged 25 to 45 in good health and CMV-seronegative. Sequenced material: PBMCs. CDR3 sequence: CATSSDPGGAEDTQYF. The CDR3 nucleotides are TGTGCCACCAGCAGCGACCCGGGAGGAGCCGAAGATACGCAGTATTTT.